This T cell receptor (beta chain) was profiled in a study of PD-1 blockade in classical Hodgkin lymphoma. This sample's time point: newly diagnosed, previously untreated cHL patient sample. Negative selection with magnetic separation was used to purify CD4+ T cells from thawed PBMCs. Comparator PBMCs were from newly diagnosed, untreated classical Hodgkin lymphoma. Note on this clone: Its specificity is not known.

Clones were sequenced by immunoSEQ multiplex PCR, and TCRdb holds only the in-frame ones, with some missing. The sample shows 25,000 to 30,000 clones, roughly nine tenths of them seen only once. The V gene's germline CDR1 is SEHNR and CDR2 FQNEAQ (reference sequence). The J segment lost 1 base and the V segment lost 3 bases, leaving 4 bases of the junction unmatched. The CDR3 consists of 16 residues. Study outcomes and limitations: The origin of the repertoire differences remains undefined, with disease activity or prior therapy as possible causes. Newly diagnosed patients were said to have less baseline TCR diversity than healthy donors did.

V usage is TRBV7-9 and J usage is TRBJ2-3, with 10 bases fitting TRBD2. The sequencing input was CD4+ T cells from blood. This clonotype originated in a human donor with classical Hodgkin lymphoma. CDR3 bases: TGTGCCAGCAGCTTCCTCAGCGGGAGGGGCACAGATACGCAGTATTTT. Translating gives CASSFLSGRGTDTQYF. The whole variable domain, remainder taken from reference TRBV7-9 and TRBJ2-3, is DTGVSQNPRHKITKRGQNVTFRCDPISEHNRLYWYRQTLGQGPEFLTYFQNEAQLEKSRLLSDRFSAERPKGSFSTLEIQRTEQGDSAMYLCASSFLSGRGTDTQYFGPGTRLTVL.